A selection of T cell receptor beta chains follows, all from one sample in a study of T cells in Graves' hyperthyroidism and ophthalmopathy. MiXCR, applied by TCRdb to the multiplex PCR reads, yields one record per CDR3 protein. The table includes about 290,000 distinct CDR3 sequences, roughly 14% detected once. The sequenced sample consisted of blood. These TCRs come from a woman under 40 with Graves' hyperthyroidism that later progressed to Graves' ophthalmopathy. Each CDR3 is given with its conserved first and last residue. D genes are given only for firm matches. Expanded clones get a size class; other rows say once, few or many, or leave the size out.

>TRBV6-9|TRBJ1-3|.|18|many
CASRSNPTDLAEGNTIYF
TGTGCCAGCAGATCCAACCCGACAGATCTCGCGGAAGGAAACACCATATATTTT
>TRBV7-8|TRBJ2-7|.|17|many
CASSPFWGDRTSYEQYF
TGTGCCAGCAGTCCTTTCTGGGGGGACAGAACCTCCTACGAGCAGTACTTC
>TRBV4-3|TRBJ2-7|TRBD1|13|many
CASSTGDSYEQYF
TGCGCCAGCAGCACAGGGGACTCCTACGAGCAGTACTTC
>TRBV6-1|TRBJ1-1|.|15|many
CASSYNQGMNTEAFF
TGTGCCAGCAGTTATAATCAGGGCATGAACACTGAAGCTTTCTTT
>TRBV6-1|TRBJ2-7|TRBD1|15|.
CASSPGTAGRYEQYF
TGTGCCAGCAGCCCGGGGACAGCCGGACGGTACGAGCAGTACTTC
>TRBV7-3|TRBJ2-1|TRBD2|17|many
CASSLMASGTGPLEQFF
TGTGCCAGCAGCTTAATGGCTAGCGGGACCGGACCGTTAGAGCAGTTCTTC
>TRBV2|TRBJ2-3|.|15|many
CASSVGSGYTDTQYF
TGTGCCAGCAGTGTGGGTAGCGGCTACACAGATACGCAGTATTTT
>TRBV6-2/TRBV6-3|TRBJ1-5|.|13|many
CASRQGFGQPQHF
TGTGCCAGCAGGCAGGGGTTCGGTCAGCCCCAGCATTTT
>TRBV19|TRBJ1-4|TRBD1|14|few
CASSAAGGFEKLFF
TGTGCCAGTAGCGCCGCAGGGGGCTTTGAAAAACTGTTTTTT
>TRBV7-2|TRBJ2-7|TRBD2|15|many
CASSRGGRLAYEQYF
TGTGCCAGCAGTCGGGGGGGCAGGCTAGCCTACGAGCAGTACTTC
>TRBV11-2|TRBJ2-5|.|16|once
CASSLGSLGSQETQYF
TGTGCCAGCAGCTTAGGTAGCCTAGGGTCGCAAGAGACCCAGTACTTC
>TRBV6-9|TRBJ2-3|TRBD1|15|.
CASSYEGQGVNTQYF
TGTGCCAGCAGTTACGAAGGACAGGGTGTAAATACGCAGTATTTT
>TRBV29-1|TRBJ1-5|.|12|many
CSVSRPNQPQHF
TGCAGCGTCTCCCGCCCCAATCAGCCCCAGCATTTT
>TRBV11-2|TRBJ1-6|.|14|many
CASSLDTQGPPLHF
TGTGCCAGCAGCTTAGATACCCAGGGACCACCCCTCCACTTT
>TRBV29-1|TRBJ2-7|.|11|.
CSVEGGDGQYF
TGCAGCGTTGAGGGGGGAGACGGGCAGTACTTC
>TRBV6-1|TRBJ2-6|TRBD1|18|.
CAIVRYGQGATGANVLTF
TGTGCCATAGTACGCTATGGACAGGGGGCGACGGGGGCCAACGTCCTGACTTTC
>TRBV7-2|TRBJ2-5|TRBD1|13|many
CASSKNRGETQYF
TGTGCCAGCAGCAAGAACAGGGGAGAGACCCAGTACTTC
>TRBV24-1|TRBJ2-1|TRBD2|16|many
CATSDYTSGTYNEQFF
TGTGCCACCAGTGACTACACTAGCGGGACTTACAATGAGCAGTTCTTC
>TRBV6-2/TRBV6-3|TRBJ2-3|TRBD2|18|many
CASSHQASGSIRSDTQYF
TGTGCCAGCAGTCATCAGGCTAGCGGGAGTATTCGTTCAGATACGCAGTATTTT
>TRBV24-1|TRBJ1-5|.|12|.
CATSAGWQPQHF
TGTGCCACCAGTGCGGGTTGGCAGCCCCAGCATTTT
>TRBV4-2|TRBJ2-2|TRBD2|16|few
CASSQVASGRAGELFF
TGTGCCAGCAGCCAAGTTGCTAGCGGGAGGGCCGGGGAGCTGTTTTTT
>TRBV28|TRBJ2-3|TRBD1|16|many
CASSGQGERITDTQYF
TGTGCCAGCTCGGGACAGGGTGAGAGGATTACAGATACGCAGTATTTT
>TRBV2|TRBJ2-2|.|14|many
CASHVSSNTGELFF
TGTGCCAGCCATGTCTCATCAAACACCGGGGAGCTGTTTTTT
>TRBV18|TRBJ2-7|TRBD1|13|many
CASSPGQGGEQYF
TGTGCCAGCTCACCCGGACAGGGAGGCGAGCAGTACTTC
>TRBV27|TRBJ2-7|TRBD2|14|many
CASGQSGRITEQYF
TGTGCCAGTGGCCAAAGCGGGAGAATAACCGAGCAGTACTTC
>TRBV7-9|TRBJ2-1|TRBD2|15|many
CASTPKGGSLDEQFF
TGTGCCAGCACCCCGAAGGGCGGGAGTTTGGATGAGCAGTTCTTC
>TRBV30|TRBJ1-5|.|15|many
CAWSKAGTHNQPQHF
TGTGCCTGGTCCAAGGCCGGGACCCACAATCAGCCCCAGCATTTT
>TRBV30|TRBJ2-3|.|11|many
CAWSVTGAQYF
TGTGCCTGGAGTGTTACGGGGGCGCAGTATTTT
>TRBV7-2|TRBJ1-3|.|15|many
CASSLAWADGNTIYF
TGTGCCAGCAGCTTAGCTTGGGCTGACGGAAACACCATATATTTT
>TRBV7-2|TRBJ1-1|.|15|many
CASSLDLSRPTEAFF
TGTGCCAGCAGCTTAGATTTATCGAGGCCCACTGAAGCTTTCTTT
>TRBV20-1|TRBJ1-1|.|13|.
CSAYDSLRPEAFF
TGCAGTGCTTACGACAGTCTGAGGCCTGAAGCTTTCTTT
>TRBV28|TRBJ2-4|TRBD1|17|many
CASSPQGQGLAKNIQYF
TGTGCCAGCAGTCCCCAAGGACAGGGCCTAGCCAAAAACATTCAGTACTTC
>TRBV6-2/TRBV6-3|TRBJ1-5|.|14|many
CASSWGASNQPQHF
TGTGCCAGCAGCTGGGGGGCTAGCAATCAGCCCCAGCATTTT
>TRBV19|TRBJ2-7|TRBD2|14|.
CASTPGTSSYEQYF
TGTGCCTCCACCCCCGGGACTAGCTCCTACGAGCAGTACTTC
>TRBV6-2/TRBV6-3|TRBJ2-1|.|13|.
CASSSDSNNEQFF
TGTGCCAGCAGTTCGGACAGCAACAATGAGCAGTTCTTC
>TRBV6-2/TRBV6-3|TRBJ2-7|TRBD2|17|.
CASGYFPTLAGAYEQYF
TGTGCCAGCGGTTACTTCCCCACCTTAGCGGGAGCCTACGAGCAGTACTTC
>TRBV29-1|TRBJ2-1|.|13|few
CSVGSSAHNEQFF
TGCAGCGTTGGGAGTTCGGCACACAATGAGCAGTTCTTC
>TRBV5-1|TRBJ2-1|.|15|.
CASSVSFVSNNEQFF
TGTGCCAGCAGCGTGTCCTTCGTATCAAACAATGAGCAGTTCTTC
>TRBV11-2|TRBJ2-2|TRBD2|19|many
CASSLEGLAGVFSTGELFF
TGTGCCAGCAGCTTAGAAGGTCTAGCGGGAGTCTTTAGCACCGGGGAGCTGTTTTTT
>TRBV12-3/TRBV12-4|TRBJ2-1|TRBD2|14|many
CASLLRGEGIEQFF
TGTGCCAGCCTTCTCCGGGGGGAGGGCATAGAGCAGTTCTTC
>TRBV20-1|TRBJ2-1|.|15|many
CSARGEGDRHNEQFF
TGCAGTGCTAGAGGGGAGGGGGACAGACACAATGAGCAGTTCTTC
>TRBV28|TRBJ2-1|.|12|many
CASSVVYNEQFF
TGTGCCAGCAGTGTGGTCTACAATGAGCAGTTCTTC
>TRBV29-1|TRBJ2-7|.|13|.
CSVESSGYYEQYF
TGCAGCGTTGAAAGTTCCGGGTATTACGAGCAGTACTTC
>TRBV7-2|TRBJ1-1|.|13|many
CASSFLTALEAFF
TGTGCCAGCAGCTTCCTTACTGCGCTAGAAGCTTTCTTT
>TRBV11-2|TRBJ2-1|.|17|many
CASSPPSGRSSYNEQFF
TGTGCCAGCAGCCCCCCATCGGGGCGGAGCTCCTACAATGAGCAGTTCTTC
>TRBV4-3|TRBJ2-5|.|15|many
CASSQDHGGTPTQYF
TGCGCCAGCAGCCAAGATCATGGAGGGACGCCGACCCAGTACTTC
>TRBV19|TRBJ2-1|TRBD2|17|.
CASTRSGLAGVSNEQFF
TGTGCCAGTACTAGGAGCGGACTAGCGGGAGTTAGTAATGAGCAGTTCTTC
>TRBV5-5|TRBJ1-2|.|18|many
CASSLTSRTGTTRYGYTF
TGTGCCAGCAGCTTGACCTCGCGAACCGGGACAACTCGCTATGGCTACACCTTC
>TRBV19|TRBJ1-1|.|13|.
CASSKEMNTEAFF
TGTGCCAGTAGTAAGGAGATGAACACTGAAGCTTTCTTT
>TRBV28|TRBJ2-3|TRBD1|14|many
CATVDRVRTDTQYF
TGTGCCACCGTCGACAGGGTTCGCACAGATACGCAGTATTTT
>TRBV11-2|TRBJ2-7|.|14|many
CASSPRTYSYEQYF
TGTGCCAGCAGCCCTCGGACTTACTCCTACGAGCAGTACTTC
>TRBV19|TRBJ2-3|TRBD2|15|.
CASGGLAGNTDTQYF
TGTGCCAGTGGAGGACTAGCGGGAAACACAGATACGCAGTATTTT
>TRBV7-8|TRBJ2-4|.|18|many
CASSVGGPLWGAKNIQYF
TGTGCCAGCAGCGTTGGAGGGCCGCTTTGGGGGGCCAAAAACATTCAGTACTTC
>TRBV6-1|TRBJ2-7|.|14|many
CASSEGPSSYEQYF
TGTGCCAGCAGTGAAGGACCGAGCTCCTACGAGCAGTACTTC
>TRBV6-2/TRBV6-3|TRBJ1-1|TRBD1|15|many
CASSYSSRGRTEAFF
TGTGCCAGCAGTTACTCGTCCAGGGGGCGGACTGAAGCTTTCTTT